The 13 T cell receptor beta chains below all came from one sample that was sequenced in a study of blood T cell repertoires in COVID-19. The assay was immunoSEQ multiplex PCR, and TCRdb's table has in-frame clones only and misses some. The table includes about 68,000 clones, 70% to 90% detected once. The sequencing input was peripheral blood. These receptors all stem from a woman aged 50 to 60 with COVID-19, enrolled during active disease.

This clone was seen only once. The genes are TRBV7-3 and TRBJ2-1, with D possibly TRBD2 on 6 matching bases. The CDR3 has 11 residues. CDR1 SGHTA and CDR2 FQGTGA come from the germline V gene. Deletions cut 4 bases from V and 9 bases from J, with 7 bases between. CDR3 coding DNA: TGTGCCAGCAGCTGGGGAGGTGAGCAGTTCTTC. Amino acid sequence: CASSWGGEQFF.

V and J are TRBV30 and TRBJ2-7; D may be TRBD1 (5 bases). With 1 base removed from V and 0 bases from J, the gap between germline ends came to 13 bases. CDR3 length equals 15 residues. Germline values: CDR1 GTSNPN, CDR2 SVGIG (reference sequence). The CDR3 here is CAWSGDRWSSYEQYF. The CDR3 DNA follows: TGTGCCTGGAGTGGCGACAGATGGAGCTCCTACGAGCAGTACTTC. Full variable domain (rest looked up from reference TRBV30 and TRBJ2-7): SQTIHQWPATLVQPVGSPLSLECTVEGTSNPNLYWYRQAAGRGLQLLFYSVGIGQISSEVPQNLSASRPQDRQFILSSKKLLLSDSGFYLCAWSGDRWSSYEQYFGPGTRLTVT.

This chain connects TRBV24-1 to TRBJ2-1, with D possibly TRBD1 on 6 matching bases. This CDR3 region has 16 residues. Germline CDR1 is KGHDR and CDR2 is SFDVKD. V shed 1 base and J shed 0 bases, with 9 bases lying between them. The CDR3 DNA sequence: TGTGCCACCAGTGATTTTGGGGGCCCCTCCTACAATGAGCAGTTCTTC. It yields the protein CATSDFGGPSYNEQFF.

A few counts support this clone. The chain is built from TRBV10-3 and TRBJ2-7; D is possibly TRBD2 (7 bases). Germline V lookup: CDR1 ENHRY, CDR2 SYGVKD. V lost 10 bases and J lost 3, with 31 bases in between. This CDR3 has 18 residues. The CDR3 region is CATAAGGRGPRRNYEQYF. The CDR3 DNA reads TGTGCCACCGCTGCCGGGGGGCGGGGCCCGAGGCGGAACTACGAGCAGTACTTC.

The chain couples TRBV30 to TRBJ1-5; 8 nucleotides match TRBD1. Per germline, CDR1 GTSNPN and CDR2 SVGIG (reference sequence). After removal of 6 bases from V and 6 bases from J, the junction contained 7 bases not matched to a gene. The CDR3 sequence is 13 residues long. The CDR3 DNA reads TGTGCCTGCTCAGGGGGCACAGGTCAGCCCCAGCATTTT. Its translation is CACSGGTGQPQHF.

The V call is TRBV7-2, the J call TRBJ2-2, with D possibly matching TRBD1 (6 bases). The CDR3 contains 13 residues. V was trimmed by 5 bases and J by 6 bases, leaving 10 bases between them. Germline V gene lookup returns CDR1 SGHTA and CDR2 FQGNSA. The CDR3 DNA is TGTGCCAGCAGCCGCCCAGGGGCCGGGGAGCTGTTTTTT. Its protein product is CASSRPGAGELFF. Using reference TRBV7-2 and TRBJ2-2 for the parts outside the CDR3, the full variable domain is GAGVSQSPSNKVTEKGKDVELRCDPISGHTALYWYRQSLGQGLEFLIYFQGNSAPDKSGLPSDRFSAERTGGSVSTLTIQRTQQEDSAVYLCASSRPGAGELFFGEGSRLTVL.

The chain links TRBV10-3 to TRBJ2-1; the D is unclear. The CDR3 is 11 amino acids. Germline values: CDR1 ENHRY, CDR2 SYGVKD. V shed 4 bases and J shed 8 bases, with 6 bases lying between them. The CDR3 nucleotides read TGTGCCATCAGTGTGGGCCATGAGCAGTTCTTC. Its protein is CAISVGHEQFF.

This chain uses TRBV29-1 with TRBJ1-2, with 11 bases that match TRBD1. V lost 5 bases, J lost 8 bases, and 7 bases stayed unmatched. The CDR3 contains 13 residues. The V gene's germline CDR1 is SQVTM and CDR2 ANQGSEA. The CDR3 nucleotides are TGCAGCGTTCCCCGGGACAGGGGGACCGGCTACACCTTC. Translation gives CSVPRDRGTGYTF.

In DNA form, the CDR3 reads TGTGCCATCTTGGGTCGGCAGACAGTGGAACACTATAATTCACCCCTCCACTTT. Protein sequence: CAILGRQTVEHYNSPLHF. This chain connects TRBV6-4 to TRBJ1-6; D perhaps matches TRBD1 (5 bases). Germline CDR1 and CDR2: MRHNA and SNTAGT. V lost 10 bases and J 3 bases, leaving 25 bases between the germline ends. The CDR3 consists of 18 residues.

J is TRBJ1-5 and V is TRBV18, with D tentatively TRBD1 (6 bases). CDR1 and CDR2 (germline): KGHSH, LQKENI. The CDR3 consists of 17 residues. The V and J ends lost 6 bases and 1 base respectively, with 19 bases between them. The CDR3 sequence is CASSRAFSGESNQPQHF. The CDR3 DNA is TGTGCCAGCTCGCGCGCATTCTCAGGGGAGAGCAATCAGCCCCAGCATTTT.

The rearrangement uses TRBV28 and TRBJ1-5; unclear D gene. Between the trimmed V and J ends, which lost 8 bases and 2 bases, there was a span of 7 bases. Per germline, CDR1 MDHEN and CDR2 SYDVKM. CDR3 size: 12 residues. CDR3 in amino acids: CASAQGNQPQHF. Here the CDR3 DNA reads TGTGCCAGCGCCCAGGGCAATCAGCCCCAGCATTTT.

The V gene is TRBV20-1, the J gene TRBJ2-7; the D gene is possibly TRBD2 (6 bases). V lost 7 bases to trimming and J lost 3 bases, with 10 bases between them. The CDR3 sequence is 11 residues long. From germline, CDR1 is DFQATT and CDR2 SNEGSKA (reference sequence). CDR3 nucleotide sequence: TGCAGTGGGAGGGAGAACTACGAGCAGTACTTC. This translates into CSGRENYEQYF.

The chain carries TRBV2 and TRBJ2-7; a weak D match, TRBD1 (6 bases). Trimming removed 6 bases from V and 4 bases from J, with 10 bases in between. Looked up from germline, CDR1 is SNHLY and CDR2 is FYNNEI. CDR3 size: 12 residues. CDR3 residues: CASRAGVYEQYF. The DNA of the CDR3 is TGTGCCAGCAGGGCAGGGGTGTACGAGCAGTACTTC.